The 25 T cell receptor beta chains listed next were all sequenced from one sample in a study of control samples from healthy donors and cancer patients. This table comes from immunoSEQ multiplex PCR, and its TCRdb copy is limited to in-frame clones, with some not included. Seen here are roughly 81,000 clones, approximately 80% observed once, and the top ten hold approximately 10%. Input material: PBMCs. These receptors were collected from a man aged 55 to 70 with head and neck cancer.

The gene calls are TRBV5-8 and TRBJ2-2; possibly TRBD2 for D (6 bases). Deletions cut 4 bases from V and 4 bases from J, with 14 bases between. CDR3 length equals 15 residues. Germline assignment: CDR1 SGHTS and CDR2 YDEGEE. The DNA for the CDR3 is TGTGCCAGCAGCCCTAGGAAGGGAGGCACCGGGGAGCTGTTTTTT. Translated, it gives CASSPRKGGTGELFF. Combining the CDR3 with reference TRBV5-8 and TRBJ2-2 gives the whole variable domain EAGVTQSPTHLIKTRGQQATLRCSPISGHTSVYWYQQALGLGLQFLLWYDEGEERNRGNFPPRFSGRQFPNYSSELNVNALELEDSALYLCASSPRKGGTGELFFGEGSRLTVL.

The V and J genes are TRBV6-5 and TRBJ1-5; D may be TRBD1 (5 bases). CDR3 length: 15 residues. With 0 bases removed from V and 3 bases from J, the gap between germline ends came to 9 bases. Germline values: CDR1 MNHEY, CDR2 SVGAGI. In DNA, the CDR3 is TGTGCCAGCAGTTACTCAAACGGGGCCAATCAGCCCCAGCATTTT. Protein product: CASSYSNGANQPQHF.

The chain joins TRBV3-1 (or the pseudogene TRBV3-2) to TRBJ2-1; D could derive from TRBD1 or TRBD2 (5 bases each). The V end lost 4 bases, the J end lost 0 bases, and 22 bases lay between the germline ends. CDR1 and CDR2 from the germline V gene are LGHDT and YNNKEL (reference sequence). The CDR3 is 19 amino acids. The CDR3 reads CASSPFIFEGPGSYNEQFF. DNA for the CDR3: TGTGCCAGCAGCCCGTTTATATTTGAGGGACCGGGCTCCTACAATGAGCAGTTCTTC.

This rearrangement joins TRBV18 to TRBJ2-7; TRBD2 matches at 11 bases. CDR1 and CDR2 from the germline V gene are KGHSH and LQKENI. CDR3 size: 15 residues. With 6 bases clipped from V and 1 base from J, the junction kept 5 bases outside the gene matches. The CDR3 DNA reads TGTGCCAGCTCCCAAACTAGCGGGGGATCCTACGAGCAGTACTTC. Its protein is CASSQTSGGSYEQYF.

This clone was detected only a few times. The rearrangement uses TRBV21-1 and TRBJ1-1. TRBV21-1 is shown as a pseudogene. There are 15 residues in the CDR3. The CDR3, as DNA: TGTGCCAGCAGCGCCACACCCCTTCGACGGACTGAAGCTTTCTTT. Its protein is CASSATPLRRTEAFF.

The chain links TRBV27 to TRBJ2-1; 7 nucleotides match TRBD2. The CDR3 runs to 16 residues. The J segment lost 8 bases and the V segment lost 8 bases, leaving 18 bases of the junction unmatched. Germline CDR1 reads MNHEY; CDR2 reads SMNVEV (reference sequence). The CDR3 loop is CASSEGMVAGSYEQFF. CDR3 in DNA: TGTGCCAGCTCGGAGGGAATGGTAGCGGGTAGCTATGAGCAGTTCTTC.

The rearrangement uses TRBV5-4 and TRBJ2-1; either TRBD1 or TRBD2 may supply D (5 bases each). Germline lookup yields CDR1 SGHNT and CDR2 YYREEE (reference sequence). V lost 8 bases and J lost 0, with 12 bases in between. This CDR3 is built from 14 residues. The CDR3 DNA sequence: TGTGCCAGTTCCGGGACGGCCTCCTACAATGAGCAGTTCTTC. This encodes CASSGTASYNEQFF.

This chain links TRBV6-5 with TRBJ2-7; D is possibly TRBD2 (6 bases). This CDR3 is 13 amino acids long. CDR1 is MNHEY and CDR2 is SVGAGI in the germline V gene. The V and J ends lost 8 bases and 5 bases respectively, with 16 bases between them. The chain's CDR3 is CASLHGTSDEQYF. As DNA, the CDR3 is TGTGCCAGCTTACACGGGACTTCCGACGAGCAGTACTTC.

The V gene is TRBV4-1, the J gene TRBJ2-3; TRBD1 matches at 8 bases. After removal of 2 bases from V and 1 base from J, the junction contained 14 bases not matched to a gene. Per the germline V gene, CDR1 is MGHRA and CDR2 is YSYEKL. CDR3 size: 19 residues. The CDR3 protein is CASSQFHSLRTGRTDTQYF. The CDR3 region has the DNA TGCGCCAGCAGCCAATTCCATTCGCTTAGGACAGGGCGCACAGATACGCAGTATTTT.

The chain uses TRBV2 and TRBJ2-2; a possible D gene is TRBD2 (5 bases). The CDR3 is 13 amino acids. Between the trimmed V and J ends, which lost 7 bases and 4 bases, there was a span of 10 bases. CDR1 is SNHLY and CDR2 is FYNNEI in the germline V gene. The CDR3 reads CASTRESTGELFF. The CDR3 DNA is TGTGCCAGCACCCGGGAAAGCACCGGGGAGCTGTTTTTT.

This chain joins TRBV27 and TRBJ2-1, with 12 positions matching TRBD2. Trimming at V came to 6 bases and at J to 8 bases, leaving 8 bases not matched to a gene. The CDR3 consists of 15 residues. Looked up from germline, CDR1 is MNHEY and CDR2 is SMNVEV (reference sequence). The CDR3 region is CASSDLAGGRDEQFF. CDR3 DNA: TGTGCCAGCAGCGACCTAGCGGGAGGGCGCGATGAGCAGTTCTTC.

This chain uses TRBV11-2 with TRBJ2-1, with unresolved D. This CDR3 has 13 amino acids. CDR1 and CDR2 (germline): SGHAT, FQNNGV. Trimming stripped 1 base from V and 1 base from J, with 2 bases between. CDR3 coding DNA: TGTGCCAGCAGCTTAGGTTCCTACAATGAGCAGTTCTTC. It codes for CASSLGSYNEQFF.

In this sample, this clone turned up a few times. The J gene is TRBJ2-3, the V gene TRBV21-1; TRBD2 is the table's D call, not checked against the DNA. TRBV21-1 corresponds to a pseudogene. This CDR3 comprises 15 residues. This CDR3 is CASSKDLQGGDTQYF. The CDR3 DNA is TGTGCCAGCAGCAAAGACTTACAGGGAGGGGATACGCAGTATTTT.

J is TRBJ2-2 and V is TRBV19; D gene uncertain. Trimming shortened V by 3 bases and J by 7 bases, and 6 bases separated the two germline ends. CDR3 size: 12 residues. CDR1 is LNHDA and CDR2 is SQIVND in the germline V gene (reference sequence). CDR3 protein: CASSIGGGELFF. DNA for the CDR3: TGTGCCAGTAGTATTGGCGGCGGGGAGCTGTTTTTT.

A single count supports this clone. The chain uses TRBV5-1 and TRBJ2-2, with a weak D call TRBD1 (6 bases). This CDR3 comprises 16 residues. V lost 0 bases and J 4 bases, leaving 13 bases between the germline ends. From germline, CDR1 is SGHRS and CDR2 YFSETQ. DNA for the CDR3: TGCGCCAGCAGCTTGGAACTACAGGGTCCCACCGGGGAGCTGTTTTTT. It yields the protein CASSLELQGPTGELFF.

This clone was seen only a few times. V is TRBV5-4 and J is TRBJ1-6; 8 positions agree with TRBD1. CDR1 and CDR2 from the germline V gene are SGHNT and YYREEE (reference sequence). The CDR3 has 15 amino acids. The junction had 2 bases not matched to a gene; V was cut back by 4 bases and J by 2 bases. The CDR3 nucleotides read TGTGCCAGCAGCCCGGACAGGGCCTATAATTCACCCCTCCACTTT. This sequence encodes CASSPDRAYNSPLHF.

The chain carries TRBV7-9 and TRBJ2-3, with D possibly being TRBD2 (5 bases). The CDR3 consists of 16 residues. Germline V CDR1 and CDR2: SEHNR, FQNEAQ (reference sequence). V lost 5 bases and J 2 bases, leaving 17 bases between the germline ends. The CDR3 bases are TGTGCCAGCAGCCTAGAGGGCGGGCCGCTCACAGATACGCAGTATTTT. Protein: CASSLEGGPLTDTQYF.

The table lists this clone with a count of one. J is TRBJ2-2 and V is TRBV6-5; D is undetermined. This CDR3 is built from 13 residues. V gave up 6 bases and J gave up 6 bases, with 11 bases separating them. CDR1 is MNHEY, CDR2 SVGAGI, per germline. CDR3 bases: TGTGCCAGCAGAGTGAACATCCCCGGGGAGCTGTTTTTT. This codes for CASRVNIPGELFF.

The table lists this clone with a few counts. This chain links TRBV29-1 with TRBJ2-1; TRBD1 is a possible D gene (5 bases). V lost 7 bases, J lost 4 bases, and 11 bases lay in between. The V gene's germline CDR1 is SQVTM and CDR2 ANQGSEA. The CDR3 loop spans 12 amino acids. This CDR3 reads CSARQPYNEQFF. The CDR3 DNA sequence: TGCAGCGCCAGACAGCCGTACAATGAGCAGTTCTTC.

This rearrangement joins TRBV5-4 to TRBJ1-6, with D possibly matching TRBD1 (5 bases). With 2 bases removed from V and 7 bases from J, the gap between germline ends came to 7 bases. Germline assignment: CDR1 SGHNT and CDR2 YYREEE (reference sequence). This CDR3 has 13 amino acids. CDR3 protein: CASSFQGNSPLHF. The CDR3 DNA reads TGTGCCAGCAGCTTCCAGGGAAATTCACCCCTCCACTTT.

The V gene is TRBV7-9, the J gene TRBJ1-1; D gene unclear. Germline CDR1 SEHNR, CDR2 FQNEAQ (reference sequence). CDR3 length: 13 amino acids. V lost 2 bases and J 5 bases, leaving 9 bases between the germline ends. The CDR3 protein is CASSLTVGTEAFF. CDR3 DNA: TGTGCCAGCAGCTTAACGGTTGGGACTGAAGCTTTCTTT.

V usage is TRBV27 and J usage is TRBJ2-4, with D tentatively TRBD1 (5 bases). Germline V gene sequence: CDR1 MNHEY, CDR2 SMNVEV (reference sequence). The CDR3 has 15 residues. The V end lost 2 bases, the J end lost 3 bases, and 11 bases lay between the germline ends. The CDR3 nucleotides are TGTGCCAGCAGTTTAGGCAGGGCGAGCAAAAACATTCAGTACTTC. Translation: CASSLGRASKNIQYF.

The chain joins TRBV5-1 to TRBJ2-3, with D possibly matching TRBD1 (5 bases). CDR1 and CDR2 (germline): SGHRS, YFSETQ. Trimming cost V 0 bases and J 1 base, with 21 bases left between them. The CDR3 is made up of 19 amino acids. CDR3 loop: CASSLAWGADSFGTDTQYF. CDR3 coding DNA: TGCGCCAGCAGCTTGGCGTGGGGCGCCGACTCCTTTGGCACAGATACGCAGTATTTT.

The CDR3, as DNA: TGTGCCAGCAGCGCCACCGCGTGGGGAGGAGAAAAACTGTTTTTT. Translated, it gives CASSATAWGGEKLFF. V usage is TRBV9 and J usage is TRBJ1-4; D unclear. The germline V gene has CDR1 SGDLS and CDR2 YYNGEE. With 3 bases removed from V and 8 bases from J, the gap between germline ends came to 17 bases. This CDR3 is built from 15 residues.

The V gene is TRBV7-9, the J gene TRBJ1-5, with D uncertain. This CDR3 has 13 residues. V lost 4 bases and J 4 bases, leaving 8 bases between the germline ends. Germline CDR1 SEHNR, CDR2 FQNEAQ (reference sequence). CDR3 region: CASSSLGNQPQHF. The CDR3 DNA reads TGTGCCAGCAGCTCCCTGGGGAATCAGCCCCAGCATTTT.